This T cell receptor (beta chain) was captured by sequencing in a study of T cell repertoires in cytomegalovirus infection. Study-level findings and limits: Summed frequency of public TCR beta families distinguished CMV carriers with the relevant HLA.

Regarding this clonotype: Its antigen is not identified.

From the reads, TCRdb called clonotypes with MiXCR, one entry per CDR3 protein. This table has about 830,000 distinct CDR3 sequences, over 25% appearing once. The germline gives CDR1 LGHDT, CDR2 YNNKEL (reference sequence). Trimming shortened V by 5 bases and J by 3 bases, and 17 bases separated the two germline ends. The CDR3 totals 15 residues. The sequences come from cultured CD8+ T cells from PBMCs, collected from culture after CMV antigen stimulation. This chain connects TRBV3-1 to TRBJ2-7; maybe TRBD1 (5 bases). The sequence derives from a human donor in good health (CMV status not recorded). Some clones in this sample may be carry-over from other donors' samples. The CDR3 loop is CASSNRGRPVYEQYV. CDR3 DNA: TGTGCCAGCAGCAATAGGGGTCGTCCTGTCTACGAGCAGTACGTC.